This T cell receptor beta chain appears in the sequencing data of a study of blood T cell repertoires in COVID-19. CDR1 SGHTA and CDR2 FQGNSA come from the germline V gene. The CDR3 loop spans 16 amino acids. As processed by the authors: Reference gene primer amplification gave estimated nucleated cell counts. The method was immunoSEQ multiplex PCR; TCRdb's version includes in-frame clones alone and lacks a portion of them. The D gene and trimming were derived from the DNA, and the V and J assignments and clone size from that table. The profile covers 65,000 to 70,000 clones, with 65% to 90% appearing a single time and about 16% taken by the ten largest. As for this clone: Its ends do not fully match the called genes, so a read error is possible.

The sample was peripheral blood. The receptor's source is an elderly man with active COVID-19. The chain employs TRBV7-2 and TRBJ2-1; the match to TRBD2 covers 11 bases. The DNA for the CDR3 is TGTGCCAGCAGGTTAGGGGGGACTAGCGGTTACAATGAGCAGTTCTTC. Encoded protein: CASRLGGTSGYNEQFF.